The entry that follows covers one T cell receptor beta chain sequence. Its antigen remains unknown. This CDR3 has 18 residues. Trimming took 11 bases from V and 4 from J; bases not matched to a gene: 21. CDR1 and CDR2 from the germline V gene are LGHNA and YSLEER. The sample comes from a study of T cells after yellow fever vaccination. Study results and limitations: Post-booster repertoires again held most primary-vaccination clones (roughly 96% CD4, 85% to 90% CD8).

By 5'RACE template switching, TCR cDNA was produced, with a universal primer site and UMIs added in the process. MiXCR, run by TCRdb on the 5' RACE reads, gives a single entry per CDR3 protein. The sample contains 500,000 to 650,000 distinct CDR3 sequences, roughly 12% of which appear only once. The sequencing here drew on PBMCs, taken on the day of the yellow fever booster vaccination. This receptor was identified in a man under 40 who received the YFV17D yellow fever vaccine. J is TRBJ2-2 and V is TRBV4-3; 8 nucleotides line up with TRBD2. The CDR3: CASGRLAGKQDVTGELFF. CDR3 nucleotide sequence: TGCGCCTCCGGTAGGCTAGCGGGCAAACAAGACGTCACCGGGGAGCTGTTTTTT.